This T cell receptor beta chain was obtained from a study of CD4+ T cells in melanoma. Study conclusions and caveats: CD8+ T cell, macrophage and B cell function reportedly correlated with neoantigen-specific CD4+ T cells. Neoantigen-specific CD4+ T cells in melanoma reportedly had diverse differentiation states.

The CDR3 is 14 residues long. V gave up 1 base and J gave up 5 bases, with 10 bases separating them. Germline loops: CDR1 SEHNR, CDR2 FQNEAQ (reference sequence). About this clone itself: No antigen is known for it.

Some clones are missing from TCRdb's copy, which holds only in-frame ones; the method was immunoSEQ multiplex PCR. The repertoire includes around 100,000 clones, approximately 90% of them detected once, and 3.3% sits in the top ten. The chain uses TRBV7-9 and TRBJ2-3; D perhaps matches TRBD2 (6 bases). Sequencing used peripheral blood. The source of this sequence is a human donor with melanoma. The CDR3 DNA follows: TGTGCCAGCAGCTTAGGGTGGGGGGTAGATACGCAGTATTTT. It translates to CASSLGWGVDTQYF.